This T cell receptor beta chain was found in a study of blood T cells in healthy people across ages. The second PCR ran roughly 6 to 11 cycles with a sample-barcoded 5' primer and J-beta primers. TCRdb re-analysed the 5' RACE reads in MiXCR, keeping a single row per CDR3 protein. The profile shows 1.4 million or so distinct CDR3 sequences, approximately 43% of them singletons. Study conclusions and caveats: When set beside aged donors, long-lived donors presented more naive CD4+ cells and higher diversity.

Germline lookup yields CDR1 SGHTA and CDR2 FQGNSA. CDR3 length: 16 amino acids. V shed 4 bases and J shed 2 bases, with 15 bases lying between them. Turning to this clonotype: Its antigen remains unknown.

This clonotype was sampled from a woman between 18 and 29 years old in good health. The chain is built from TRBV7-2 and TRBJ2-1; TRBD2 might be the D (6 bases). The sequenced sample consisted of blood. In DNA form, the CDR3 reads TGTGCCAGCAGCTCGGGTGGTAGCGGAGCCTACAATGAGCAGTTCTTC. Protein: CASSSGGSGAYNEQFF.